These T cell receptor beta chains were read from a single sample in a study of Tregs in tolerant kidney transplant recipients. Profiling relied on immunoSEQ multiplex PCR, and the TCRdb table lists in-frame clones only, not all of them. The sample shows about 120,000 clones, roughly 92% of them seen only once. The sample taken for sequencing was CD4+ T cells from blood. The receptors originated from a human donor in good health. Both conserved end residues are part of each CDR3. The D gene is left open where the match is weak. Clone size, where shown, is once, few, many, or a class for clones that have expanded.

CASSDSGRADEQYF,TGCGCCAGCAGTGATAGCGGGAGGGCCGACGAGCAGTACTTC,.,TRBJ2-7,TRBD2,TRBV10-1
CASSLARGGDYGYTF,TGCGCCAGCAGCTTGGCCAGAGGGGGCGACTATGGCTACACCTTC,.,TRBJ1-2,TRBD1,TRBV5-1
CASSGRDKEVYEQYF,TGTGCCAGCAGCGGCCGGGACAAGGAGGTATACGAGCAGTACTTC,.,TRBJ2-7,.,TRBV21-1
CASSPPRFTGELFF,TGTGCCAGCTCACCCCCCCGATTCACCGGGGAGCTGTTTTTT,.,TRBJ2-2,.,TRBV18
CASSLGQGGSYEQYF,TGCGCCAGCAGCTTGGGGCAGGGCGGCTCCTACGAGCAGTACTTC,.,TRBJ2-7,.,TRBV5-1
CASSLREASYEQYF,TGTGCCAGCAGCTTGCGGGAGGCCTCCTACGAGCAGTACTTC,.,TRBJ2-7,TRBD2,TRBV11-2
CASSPRGQGAVRYTF,TGTGCCAGCAGCCCGCGTGGTCAGGGGGCGGTACGCTACACCTTC,.,TRBJ1-2,TRBD1,TRBV9
CASSFLAGGTDTQYF,TGCGCCAGCAGCTTCCTAGCGGGGGGGACAGATACGCAGTATTTT,.,TRBJ2-3,TRBD2,TRBV5-1
CASSPGTTATNEKLFF,TGCGCCAGCAGCCCCGGGACAACCGCAACTAATGAAAAACTGTTTTTT,.,TRBJ1-4,.,TRBV5-1
CASMEGRLDSPLHF,TGTGCCAGCATGGAAGGAAGGCTTGATTCACCCCTCCACTTT,once,TRBJ1-6,.,TRBV5-4
CASTLGGGPNGYTF,TGTGCCAGCACCTTAGGTGGGGGGCCGAATGGCTACACCTTC,.,TRBJ1-2,.,TRBV5-5
CASSQGRQGAREQYF,TGTGCCAGCAGCCAAGGACGGCAGGGGGCAAGGGAGCAGTACTTC,.,TRBJ2-7,TRBD1,TRBV7-2
CASSLAPAPTYEQYF,TGCGCCAGCAGCTTGGCCCCAGCTCCTACCTACGAGCAGTACTTC,.,TRBJ2-7,.,TRBV5-1
CASSLFWSVGQPQHF,TGTGCCAGCAGTTTGTTCTGGTCGGTGGGACAGCCCCAGCATTTT,.,TRBJ1-5,.,TRBV27
CASSRGRAYEQYF,TGTGCCAGCAGCCGCGGGAGGGCCTACGAGCAGTACTTC,.,TRBJ2-7,TRBD2,TRBV6-1
CASSPGGAAYNEQFF,TGTGCCAGCTCACCAGGGGGGGCGGCCTACAATGAGCAGTTCTTC,.,TRBJ2-1,.,TRBV18
CASSPRRAQETQYF,TGTGCCAGCTCACCACGCAGGGCTCAAGAGACCCAGTACTTC,.,TRBJ2-5,.,TRBV18
CASSLGVHANTEAFF,TGTGCCAGCAGCTTGGGGGTCCATGCGAACACTGAAGCTTTCTTT,.,TRBJ1-1,.,TRBV5-8
CASSAPDRGSYEQYF,TGTGCCAGCAGTGCGCCGGACAGGGGATCCTACGAGCAGTACTTC,.,TRBJ2-7,TRBD1,TRBV2
CASGLRVALVNEQFF,TGTGCTAGTGGTTTGCGTGTCGCTTTGGTCAATGAGCAGTTCTTC,.,TRBJ2-1,.,TRBV12-5
CATLRRGDGRQPQHF,TGTGCCACCCTGAGGCGGGGCGACGGGCGTCAGCCCCAGCATTTT,few,TRBJ1-5,.,TRBV19
CASSFYGGRVAGELFF,TGTGCCAGCAGCTTTTATGGGGGGAGGGTAGCCGGGGAGCTGTTTTTT,.,TRBJ2-2,TRBD2,TRBV11-2
CASSPPIPGQRNNSPLHF,TGTGCCAGCAGCCCTCCGATTCCGGGACAGCGAAATAATTCACCCCTCCACTTT,once,TRBJ1-6,TRBD1,TRBV5-6
CASSLAPSGPKDTQYF,TGTGCCAGCAGCTTAGCTCCTAGCGGGCCGAAGGATACGCAGTATTTT,.,TRBJ2-3,TRBD2,TRBV7-2
CASSSGKYEQYF,TGTGCCAGCAGTTCCGGGAAATACGAGCAGTACTTC,.,TRBJ2-7,.,TRBV6-5
CATSKSPTDTGELFF,TGTGCCACCAGTAAAAGCCCTACGGACACCGGGGAGCTGTTTTTT,once,TRBJ2-2,.,TRBV15
CACGTVINTEAFF,TGTGCCTGTGGGACAGTGATTAACACTGAAGCTTTCTTT,.,TRBJ1-1,TRBD1,TRBV5-6
CASSLGLDRAHGYTF,TGTGCCAGCAGCTTAGGGCTCGACAGGGCCCATGGCTACACCTTC,once,TRBJ1-2,TRBD1,TRBV7-2
CASSLETGTRVRETQYF,TGTGCCAGCAGTTTGGAAACCGGGACAAGGGTAAGGGAGACCCAGTACTTC,.,TRBJ2-5,.,TRBV5-6
CASSLAGGQETQYF,TGTGCCAGCAGCTTAGCAGGGGGGCAAGAGACCCAGTACTTC,once,TRBJ2-5,.,TRBV7-9
CASSLLRGITGELFF,TGTGCCAGCAGCCTCCTCAGGGGGATCACCGGGGAGCTGTTTTTT,.,TRBJ2-2,TRBD1,TRBV14
CASSPSETQYF,TGTGCCAGCAGCCCAAGCGAGACCCAGTACTTC,.,TRBJ2-5,.,TRBV7-9
CAGTSGRGIGELFF,TGTGCCGGGACTAGCGGGAGAGGTATCGGGGAGCTGTTTTTT,.,TRBJ2-2,TRBD2,TRBV2
CASAAASGPSGQYF,TGCGCCAGCGCAGCGGCTAGCGGCCCCAGCGGGCAGTACTTC,.,TRBJ2-7,TRBD2,TRBV5-1
CASSKACYSPIQGESPNYGYTF,TGTGCCAGCAGCAAAGCTTGTTATTCCCCTATCCAGGGGGAATCTCCTAACTATGGCTACACCTTC,.,TRBJ1-2,.,TRBV21-1
CASSFTRPDGEQFF,TGCGCCAGCAGCTTCACAAGACCAGACGGTGAGCAGTTCTTC,.,TRBJ2-1,.,TRBV5-1
CASSDRTGVNEQFF,TGTGCCAGCAGTGACCGGACAGGGGTCAATGAGCAGTTCTTC,once,TRBJ2-1,TRBD1,TRBV2
CASREQGPSYEQYF,TGTGCCAGCAGGGAACAGGGACCTAGCTACGAGCAGTACTTC,.,TRBJ2-7,.,TRBV2
CASSVDHYGYTF,TGTGCCAGCAGCGTAGATCACTATGGCTACACCTTC,.,TRBJ1-2,.,TRBV9
CASNPLPGFGEQFF,TGTGCCAGCAATCCGCTACCGGGATTTGGTGAGCAGTTCTTC,.,TRBJ2-1,.,TRBV6-4
CASSAGEAFF,TGTGCCAGCAGTGCAGGGGAAGCTTTCTTT,.,TRBJ1-1,.,TRBV6-5
CASSLLTDFYEQYF,TGTGCCAGCTCACTTTTAACGGATTTTTACGAGCAGTACTTC,.,TRBJ2-7,.,TRBV18
CASSSGRHGGRKYNEQFF,TGTGCCAGCAGCTCGGGCCGGCACGGGGGACGTAAATACAATGAGCAGTTCTTC,.,TRBJ2-1,.,TRBV27
CASSQAPGPYTGELFF,TGTGCCAGCAGCCAAGCCCCGGGACCGTACACCGGGGAGCTGTTTTTT,.,TRBJ2-2,.,TRBV4-2